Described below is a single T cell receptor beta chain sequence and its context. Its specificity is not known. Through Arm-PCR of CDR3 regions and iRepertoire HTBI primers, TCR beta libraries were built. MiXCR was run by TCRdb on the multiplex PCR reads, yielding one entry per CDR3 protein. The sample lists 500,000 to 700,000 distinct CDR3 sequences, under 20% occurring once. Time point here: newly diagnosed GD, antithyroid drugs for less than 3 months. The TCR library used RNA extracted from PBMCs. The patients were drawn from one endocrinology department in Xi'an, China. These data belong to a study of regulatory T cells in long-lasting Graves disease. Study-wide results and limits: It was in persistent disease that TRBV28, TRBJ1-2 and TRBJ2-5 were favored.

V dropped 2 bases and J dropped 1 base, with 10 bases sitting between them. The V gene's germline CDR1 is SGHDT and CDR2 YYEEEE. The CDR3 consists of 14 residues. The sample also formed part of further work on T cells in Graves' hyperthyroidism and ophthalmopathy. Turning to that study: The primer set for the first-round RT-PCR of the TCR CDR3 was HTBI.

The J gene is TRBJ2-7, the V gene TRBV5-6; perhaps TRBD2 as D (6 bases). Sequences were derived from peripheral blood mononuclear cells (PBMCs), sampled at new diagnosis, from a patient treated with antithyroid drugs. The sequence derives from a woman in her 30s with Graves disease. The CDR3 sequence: CASSFSTSSYEQYF. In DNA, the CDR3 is TGTGCCAGCAGCTTTTCGACTAGTTCCTACGAGCAGTACTTC.